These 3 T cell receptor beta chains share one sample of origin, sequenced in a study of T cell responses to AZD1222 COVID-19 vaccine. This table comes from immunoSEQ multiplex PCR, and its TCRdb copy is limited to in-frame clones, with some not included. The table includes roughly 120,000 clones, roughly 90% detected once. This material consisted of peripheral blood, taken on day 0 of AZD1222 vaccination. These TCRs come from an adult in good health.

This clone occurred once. Here the CDR3 DNA reads TGCGCCAGCAGCCCGGGACTACAAGAGACCCAGTACTTC. Amino acid sequence: CASSPGLQETQYF. V is TRBV5-1 and J is TRBJ2-5; 7 bases are a match to TRBD2. This CDR3 spans 13 amino acids. J gave up 2 bases and V 4 bases, and 2 bases lay outside the gene matches. Per germline, CDR1 SGHRS and CDR2 YFSETQ.

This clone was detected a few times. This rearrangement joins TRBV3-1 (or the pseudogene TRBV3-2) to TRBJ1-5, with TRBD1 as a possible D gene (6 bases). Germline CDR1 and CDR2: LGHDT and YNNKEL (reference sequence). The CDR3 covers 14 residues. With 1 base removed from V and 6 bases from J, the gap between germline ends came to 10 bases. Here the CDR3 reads CASSQGQGIQPQHF. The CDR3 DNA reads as TGTGCCAGCAGCCAAGGGCAGGGGATTCAGCCCCAGCATTTT.

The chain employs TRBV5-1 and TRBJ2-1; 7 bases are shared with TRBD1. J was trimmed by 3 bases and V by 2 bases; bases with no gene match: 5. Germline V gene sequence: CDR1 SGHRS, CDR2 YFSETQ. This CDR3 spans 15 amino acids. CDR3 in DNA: TGCGCCAGCAGCTTACCTGGGACAGACTACAATGAGCAGTTCTTC. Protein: CASSLPGTDYNEQFF.